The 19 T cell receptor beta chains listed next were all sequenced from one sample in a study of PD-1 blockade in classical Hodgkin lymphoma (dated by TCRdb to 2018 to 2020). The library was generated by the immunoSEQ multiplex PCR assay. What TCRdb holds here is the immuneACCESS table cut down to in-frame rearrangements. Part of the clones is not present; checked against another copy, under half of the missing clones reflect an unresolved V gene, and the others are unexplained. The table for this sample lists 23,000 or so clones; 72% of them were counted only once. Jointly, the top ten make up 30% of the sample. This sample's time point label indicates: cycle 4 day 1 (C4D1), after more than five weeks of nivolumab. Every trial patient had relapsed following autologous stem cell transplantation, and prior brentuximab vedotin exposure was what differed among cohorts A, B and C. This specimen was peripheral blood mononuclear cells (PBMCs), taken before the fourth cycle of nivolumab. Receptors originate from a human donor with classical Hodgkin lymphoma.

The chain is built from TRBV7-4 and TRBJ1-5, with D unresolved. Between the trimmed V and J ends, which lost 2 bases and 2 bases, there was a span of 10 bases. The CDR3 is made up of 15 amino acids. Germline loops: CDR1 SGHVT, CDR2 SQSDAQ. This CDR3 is CASSLLRWGNQPQHF. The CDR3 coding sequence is TGTGCCAGCAGCTTATTGCGGTGGGGCAATCAGCCCCAGCATTTT.

CDR3 loop: CSAGDRRGTEAFF. In DNA form, the CDR3 reads TGCAGCGCTGGGGACAGGCGCGGCACTGAAGCTTTCTTT. The V and J genes are TRBV29-1 and TRBJ1-1; 8 nucleotides match TRBD1. The germline CDR1 and CDR2 sequences are SQVTM and ANQGSEA. Trimming cost V 7 bases and J 4 bases; bases outside gene matches: 8. This CDR3 comprises 13 residues.

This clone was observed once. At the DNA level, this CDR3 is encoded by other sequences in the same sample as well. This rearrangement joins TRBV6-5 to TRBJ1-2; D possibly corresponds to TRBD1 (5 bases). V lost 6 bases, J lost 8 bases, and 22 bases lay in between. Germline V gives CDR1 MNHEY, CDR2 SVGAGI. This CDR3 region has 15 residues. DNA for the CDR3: TGTGCCAGCAGGGGGCGGCGGGGGGGATCTGGGGGCTACACCTTC. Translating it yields CASRGRRGGSGGYTF.

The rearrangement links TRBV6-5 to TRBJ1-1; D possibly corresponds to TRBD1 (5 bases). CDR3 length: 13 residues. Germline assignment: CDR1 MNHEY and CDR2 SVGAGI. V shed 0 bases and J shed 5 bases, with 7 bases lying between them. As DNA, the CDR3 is TGTGCCAGCAGTTACTCCTGGACAACTGAAGCTTTCTTT. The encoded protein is CASSYSWTTEAFF.

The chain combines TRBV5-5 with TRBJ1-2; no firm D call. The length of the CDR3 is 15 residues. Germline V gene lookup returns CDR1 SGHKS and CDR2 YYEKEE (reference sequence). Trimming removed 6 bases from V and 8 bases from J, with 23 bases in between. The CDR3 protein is CASTEQTMLAAGYTF. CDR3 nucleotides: TGTGCCAGCACCGAGCAGACAATGTTGGCAGCAGGCTACACCTTC.

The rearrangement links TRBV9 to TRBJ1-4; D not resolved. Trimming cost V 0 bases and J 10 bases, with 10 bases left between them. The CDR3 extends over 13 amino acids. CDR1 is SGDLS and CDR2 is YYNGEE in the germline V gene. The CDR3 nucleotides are TGTGCCAGCAGCGTAGATCCGGAAGGAAAACTGTTTTTT. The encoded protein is CASSVDPEGKLFF.

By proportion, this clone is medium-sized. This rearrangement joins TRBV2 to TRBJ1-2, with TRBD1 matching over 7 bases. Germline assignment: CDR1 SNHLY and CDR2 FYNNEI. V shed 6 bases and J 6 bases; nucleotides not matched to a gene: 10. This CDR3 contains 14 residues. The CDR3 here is CASRDPGGLDGYTF. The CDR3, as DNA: TGTGCCAGCAGAGACCCAGGGGGTTTGGATGGCTACACCTTC. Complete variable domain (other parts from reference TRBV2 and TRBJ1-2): EPEVTQTPSHQVTQMGQEVILRCVPISNHLYFYWYRQILGQKVEFLVSFYNNEISEKSEIFDDQFSVERPDGSNFTLKIRSTKLEDSAMYFCASRDPGGLDGYTFGSGTRLTVV.

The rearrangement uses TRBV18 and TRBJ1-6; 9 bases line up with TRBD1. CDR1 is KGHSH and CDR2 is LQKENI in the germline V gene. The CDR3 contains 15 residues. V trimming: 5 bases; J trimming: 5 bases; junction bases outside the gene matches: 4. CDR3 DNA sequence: TGTGCCAGCTCAAAAACAGGGGGCGATAATTCACCCCTCCACTTT. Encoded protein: CASSKTGGDNSPLHF.

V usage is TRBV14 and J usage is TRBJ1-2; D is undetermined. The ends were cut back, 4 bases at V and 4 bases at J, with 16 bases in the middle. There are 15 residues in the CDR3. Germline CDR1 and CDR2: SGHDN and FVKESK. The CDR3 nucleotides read TGTGCCAGCAGCCCTTCCGGAAACTCGGGCTATGGCTACACCTTC. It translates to CASSPSGNSGYGYTF.

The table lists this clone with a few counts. The CDR3: CASSLDTPPYEQYF. The CDR3 region has the DNA TGCGCCAGCAGCTTGGATACACCTCCCTACGAGCAGTACTTC. V is TRBV5-1 and J is TRBJ2-7, with D unresolved. Germline loops: CDR1 SGHRS, CDR2 YFSETQ. The V and J ends lost 0 bases and 2 bases respectively, with 9 bases between them. CDR3 size: 14 residues.

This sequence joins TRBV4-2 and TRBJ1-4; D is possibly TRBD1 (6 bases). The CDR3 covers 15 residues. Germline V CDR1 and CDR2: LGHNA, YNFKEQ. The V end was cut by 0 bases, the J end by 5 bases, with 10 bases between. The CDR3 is CASSQDWRGNEKLFF. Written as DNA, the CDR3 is TGTGCCAGCAGCCAAGATTGGAGGGGGAATGAAAAACTGTTTTTT.

The CDR3 region is CASSQGLREQFF. The CDR3 DNA follows: TGTGCCAGCAGCCAAGGATTAAGGGAGCAGTTCTTC. This chain links TRBV14 with TRBJ2-1, with D unclear. The CDR3 is 12 residues long. V was trimmed by 1 base and J by 10 bases, leaving 8 bases between them. The germline V gene encodes CDR1 SGHDN and CDR2 FVKESK.

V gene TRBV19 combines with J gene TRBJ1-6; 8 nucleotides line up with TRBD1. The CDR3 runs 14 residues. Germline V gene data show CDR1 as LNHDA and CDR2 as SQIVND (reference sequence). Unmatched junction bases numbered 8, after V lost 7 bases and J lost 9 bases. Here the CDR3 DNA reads TGTGCCAGTACCCCGCAGGGGGCAATTTCACCCCTCCACTTT. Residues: CASTPQGAISPLHF.

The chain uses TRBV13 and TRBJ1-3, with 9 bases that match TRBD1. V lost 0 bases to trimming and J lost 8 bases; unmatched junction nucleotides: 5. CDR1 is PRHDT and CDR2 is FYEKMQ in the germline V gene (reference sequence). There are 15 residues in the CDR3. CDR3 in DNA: TGTGCCAGCAGCTTAGGTGGGACAGGGTCGTACACCATATATTTT. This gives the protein CASSLGGTGSYTIYF.

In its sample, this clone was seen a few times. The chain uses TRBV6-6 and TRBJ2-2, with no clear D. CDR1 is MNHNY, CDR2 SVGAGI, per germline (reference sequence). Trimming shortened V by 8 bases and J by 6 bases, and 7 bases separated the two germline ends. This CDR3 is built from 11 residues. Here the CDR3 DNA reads TGTGCCAGCTACGCCCCCGGGGAGCTGTTTTTT. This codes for CASYAPGELFF.

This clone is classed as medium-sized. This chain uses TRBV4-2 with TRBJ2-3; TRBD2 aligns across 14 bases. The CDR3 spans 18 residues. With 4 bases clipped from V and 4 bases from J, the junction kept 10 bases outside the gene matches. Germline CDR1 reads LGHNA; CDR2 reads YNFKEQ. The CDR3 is CASSPKLGLAGASDTQYF. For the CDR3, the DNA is TGTGCCAGCAGCCCGAAATTGGGACTAGCGGGGGCCTCAGATACGCAGTATTTT.

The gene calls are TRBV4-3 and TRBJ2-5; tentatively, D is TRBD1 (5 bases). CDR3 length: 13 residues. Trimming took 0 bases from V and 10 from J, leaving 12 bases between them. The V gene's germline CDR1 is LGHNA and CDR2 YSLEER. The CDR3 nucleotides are TGCGCCAGCAGCCAAGATAGGTGGGGCGGCCAGTACTTC. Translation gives CASSQDRWGGQYF.

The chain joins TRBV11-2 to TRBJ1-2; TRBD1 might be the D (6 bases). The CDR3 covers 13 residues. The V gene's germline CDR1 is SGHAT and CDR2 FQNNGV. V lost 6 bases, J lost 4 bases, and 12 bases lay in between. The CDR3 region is CASSQTGIYGYTF. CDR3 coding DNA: TGTGCCAGCAGTCAAACAGGGATCTATGGCTACACCTTC.

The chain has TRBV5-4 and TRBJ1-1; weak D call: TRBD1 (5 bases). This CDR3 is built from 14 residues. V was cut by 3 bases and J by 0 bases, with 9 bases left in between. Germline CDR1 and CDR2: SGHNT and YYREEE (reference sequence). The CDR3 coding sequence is TGTGCCAGCAGCTCATGGGGCTTGAACACTGAAGCTTTCTTT. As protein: CASSSWGLNTEAFF. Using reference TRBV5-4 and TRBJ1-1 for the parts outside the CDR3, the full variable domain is ETGVTQSPTHLIKTRGQQVTLRCSSQSGHNTVSWYQQALGQGPQFIFQYYREEENGRGNFPPRFSGLQFPNYSSELNVNALELDDSALYLCASSSWGLNTEAFFGQGTRLTVV.